This is a list of T cell receptor beta chains from one sample in a study of T cell repertoires in cytomegalovirus infection. For these TCRs, the target antigens are not known. TCRdb passed the reads through MiXCR, listing each CDR3 protein once. The sample yields around 570,000 distinct CDR3 sequences, 40% seen once. Sequencing was performed on cultured PBMCs, taken from culture after CMV antigen stimulation. The receptors derive from a human donor in good health (CMV status not recorded). Some clones in this sample may be carry-over from other donors' samples. Each CDR3 is given with its conserved first and last residue. The D gene is left open where the match is weak. Clone size is shown for a subset of rows, as once, few, many or a class of expanded clone.

clone_size j_call cdr3_length d_call v_call cdr3_aa cdr3_nt
NA TRBJ2-7 16 NA TRBV12-3/TRBV12-4 CASSLGGVLPVYEQYF TGTGCCAGCAGTTTAGGCGGGGTCCTTCCCGTTTACGAGCAGTACTTC
NA TRBJ2-5 16 NA TRBV10-3 CAISDPARGVSETQYF TGTGCCATCAGTGATCCGGCCAGGGGGGTCTCAGAGACCCAGTACTTC
NA TRBJ1-2 16 NA TRBV11-2 CASSPRVVGGDYGYTF TGTGCCAGCAGCCCCAGAGTGGTTGGCGGAGACTATGGCTACACCTTC
NA TRBJ2-7 15 TRBD2 TRBV6-1 CASSALAGGPYEQYF TGTGCCAGCAGTGCCCTAGCGGGAGGTCCCTACGAGCAGTACTTC
few TRBJ1-1 16 NA TRBV11-2 CASSLPGHFKDTEAFF TGTGCCAGCAGCTTACCCGGACACTTCAAGGACACTGAAGCTTTCTTT
NA TRBJ2-1 15 NA TRBV6-5 CASRRGADTYNEQFF TGTGCCAGCAGACGGGGGGCAGACACCTACAATGAGCAGTTCTTC
many TRBJ2-5 17 TRBD1 TRBV7-6 CASSLEVGTAYQETQYF TGTGCCAGCAGCTTAGAAGTCGGGACAGCGTACCAAGAGACCCAGTACTTC
NA TRBJ1-3 14 NA TRBV28 CASTVSPSGNTIYF TGTGCCAGCACCGTCAGCCCCTCTGGAAACACCATATATTTT
few TRBJ1-1 15 TRBD1 TRBV7-2 CASTGQGRWGTEAFF TGTGCCAGCACCGGACAGGGGAGATGGGGCACTGAAGCTTTCTTT
NA TRBJ1-1 16 NA TRBV10-3 CAISEAQGLGNTEAFF TGTGCCATCAGTGAGGCCCAGGGTCTAGGGAACACTGAAGCTTTCTTT
NA TRBJ1-1 11 NA TRBV7-4 CASAQTEGPLF TGTGCCAGCGCCCAGACAGAAGGACCTTTATTT
few TRBJ2-3 18 TRBD2 TRBV7-4 CASSLSLLAGGPIDTQYF TGTGCCAGCAGCTTAAGTCTACTAGCGGGAGGGCCCATAGATACGCAGTATTTT
NA TRBJ2-5 12 NA TRBV29-1 CSVVGIKETQYF TGCAGCGTTGTTGGGATTAAAGAGACCCAGTACTTC
NA TRBJ1-1 14 TRBD1 TRBV7-2 CASSSQGASTEAFF TGTGCCAGCAGCTCGCAGGGGGCGAGCACTGAAGCTTTCTTT
NA TRBJ2-7 14 NA TRBV6-2/TRBV6-3 CASNPGYTTNEQYF TGTGCCAGCAACCCGGGATATACGACCAACGAGCAGTACTTC
many TRBJ2-7 15 TRBD1 TRBV7-2 CASSLVRGSTYEQYF TGTGCCAGCAGCTTAGTCAGGGGGAGCACCTACGAGCAGTACTTC
NA TRBJ1-6 17 NA TRBV4-1 CASSQGQMGAAYGPLHF TGCGCCAGCAGCCAAGGCCAAATGGGGGCCGCCTATGGGCCCCTCCACTTT
NA TRBJ1-1 14 NA TRBV19 CASSSWTARSEAFF TGTGCCAGTAGTTCCTGGACAGCCCGATCAGAAGCTTTCTTT
NA TRBJ2-1 16 NA TRBV2 CASSNMQAGTYNEQFF TGTGCCAGCAGCAACATGCAAGCGGGGACATACAATGAGCAGTTCTTC